This T cell receptor beta chain emerged from a study of cytomegalovirus exposure and HLA in healthy donors. Study background: Sequencing of 150 million to 200 million T cells in an earlier analysis found about 120 million unique TCR beta sequences. Overall study findings and caveats: In a later analysis, TCR beta V- and J-gene trimming showed a link to a missense DCLRE1C variant.

Germline V CDR1 and CDR2: LNHDA, SQIVND (reference sequence). The CDR3 is made up of 16 amino acids. V dropped 0 bases and J dropped 1 base, with 12 bases sitting between them. The PCR was carried out with 60 Vbeta primers and 13 Jbeta primers. The table came from immunoSEQ multiplex PCR; TCRdb's copy has only in-frame clones and leaves some out. The sample includes 150,000 to 200,000 clones, about 79% of them seen just once. Regarding this clone: The antigen remains undetermined.

This clonotype originated in a man between 45 and 60 years old in good health and CMV-seropositive. The chain combines TRBV19 with TRBJ1-1, with D maybe TRBD1 (5 bases). Sequenced sample: PBMCs. CDR3 sequence: CASSIDPPGGNTEAFF. The DNA for the CDR3 is TGTGCCAGTAGTATAGATCCCCCCGGGGGGAACACTGAAGCTTTCTTT.